This is a list of T cell receptor beta chains from one sample in a study of T cells in Graves' hyperthyroidism and ophthalmopathy. MiXCR was run by TCRdb on the multiplex PCR reads, yielding one entry per CDR3 protein. The top ten clones hold over 15% of a sample with 650,000 to 850,000 distinct CDR3 sequences, around 20% of them seen once. Sequenced: blood. All receptors derive from a woman aged 45-65 years with Graves' hyperthyroidism that later progressed to Graves' ophthalmopathy. The CDR3 runs from the conserved cysteine through the conserved F or W. Each record gives: J gene, V gene, clone size, D gene, CDR3 DNA, CDR3 protein. A D gene is named only where the DNA matches it firmly. Clone size is shown for a subset of rows, as once, few, many or a class of expanded clone.

j_call: TRBJ1-5
v_call: TRBV12-5
clone_size: many
d_call: TRBD1
cdr3_nt: TGTGCTAGTGGTCGGCGGACAGGGGAAGGTCAGCCCCAGCATTTT
cdr3_aa: CASGRRTGEGQPQHF

j_call: TRBJ1-6
v_call: TRBV3-1
clone_size: many
d_call: NA
cdr3_nt: TGTGCCAGCAGCCAAGACGCACGCGGGTCACCCCTCCACTTT
cdr3_aa: CASSQDARGSPLHF

j_call: TRBJ2-7
v_call: TRBV7-2
clone_size: many
d_call: NA
cdr3_nt: TGTGCCAGCAGCTCCCCTGACAGGTTCCACGAGCAGTACTTC
cdr3_aa: CASSSPDRFHEQYF

j_call: TRBJ2-3
v_call: TRBV11-3
clone_size: many
d_call: NA
cdr3_nt: TGTGCCAGCAGCTTAGTTTCAGGGAACACAGATACGCAGTATTTT
cdr3_aa: CASSLVSGNTDTQYF

j_call: TRBJ1-4
v_call: TRBV29-1
clone_size: few
d_call: NA
cdr3_nt: TGCAGCGTTTCGGGACCAGCACGGTCAACTAATGAAAAACTGTTTTTT
cdr3_aa: CSVSGPARSTNEKLFF

j_call: TRBJ2-2
v_call: TRBV6-2/TRBV6-3
clone_size: NA
d_call: NA
cdr3_nt: TGTGCCAGCAAAGTGCCAGTTTACACCGGGGAGCTGTTTTTT
cdr3_aa: CASKVPVYTGELFF

j_call: TRBJ2-3
v_call: TRBV20-1
clone_size: NA
d_call: NA
cdr3_nt: TGCAGTGCTAGAGATGTCGAACGGGAGTTCACAGATACGCAGTATTTT
cdr3_aa: CSARDVEREFTDTQYF

j_call: TRBJ2-2
v_call: TRBV3-1
clone_size: NA
d_call: TRBD1
cdr3_nt: TGTGCCAGCAGCCAGACGCCGGACAGGGCCACCGGGGAGCTGTTTTTT
cdr3_aa: CASSQTPDRATGELFF

j_call: TRBJ1-1
v_call: TRBV4-2
clone_size: few
d_call: NA
cdr3_nt: TGTGCCAGCAGCCAAGAACAAGAGAACACTGTAGCTTTCTTT
cdr3_aa: CASSQEQENTVAFF

j_call: TRBJ1-1
v_call: TRBV4-1
clone_size: NA
d_call: NA
cdr3_nt: TGCGCCAGCAGCCAAGTGGCCGCGGTGCCGAACACTGAAGCTTTCTTT
cdr3_aa: CASSQVAAVPNTEAFF

j_call: TRBJ2-7
v_call: TRBV5-1
clone_size: many
d_call: TRBD2
cdr3_nt: TGCGCCAGCAGCTTGGCACAGAGCGGGGGCTCCTACGAGCAGTACTTC
cdr3_aa: CASSLAQSGGSYEQYF

j_call: TRBJ2-1
v_call: TRBV27
clone_size: few
d_call: NA
cdr3_nt: TGTGCCAGCAGTTTCCATCCCCGAGGGGTCAATGAGCAGTTCTTC
cdr3_aa: CASSFHPRGVNEQFF

j_call: TRBJ1-2
v_call: TRBV11-2
clone_size: many
d_call: NA
cdr3_nt: TGTGCCAGCAGCTGGGGGATCTACACCTTC
cdr3_aa: CASSWGIYTF

j_call: TRBJ2-3
v_call: TRBV5-1
clone_size: many
d_call: NA
cdr3_nt: TGCGCCAGCAGCTTAGGCCAGAACACAGATACGCAGTATTTT
cdr3_aa: CASSLGQNTDTQYF

j_call: TRBJ2-2
v_call: TRBV7-3
clone_size: few
d_call: NA
cdr3_nt: TGTGCCAGCAGCACGGGACACCTCGCGAACACCGGGGAGCTGTTTTTT
cdr3_aa: CASSTGHLANTGELFF